The clone carrying this T cell receptor (beta chain) has a single count. Per the study methods: The authors estimated nucleated cell counts from reference gene primer amplification. Profiling relied on immunoSEQ multiplex PCR, and the TCRdb table lists in-frame clones only, not all of them. The D gene and trimming were derived from the DNA, and the V and J assignments and clone size from that table. Altogether about 80,000 clones are present, around 92% being singletons, with the ten largest covering 1.5% to 2%. The entry originates in a study of blood T cell repertoires in COVID-19. The wider study: Sites in the United States, Italy and Spain provided acute and convalescent COVID-19 samples. Sample material is recorded as cDNA or gDNA derived from T cells, B-cell-depleted T cells, or PBMCs.

CDR3 length: 11 residues. Germline lookup yields CDR1 SGHNT and CDR2 YENEEA. V lost 5 bases and J 3 bases, leaving 4 bases between the germline ends. The chain joins TRBV11-3 to TRBJ1-1, with D unclear. The source material was peripheral blood. The clonotype was recovered from a woman aged 50 to 60 in a cohort sampled during active COVID-19. The CDR3 is CASSPDTEAFF. The CDR3 DNA reads TGTGCCAGCAGCCCGGACACTGAAGCTTTCTTT.